The clone carrying this T cell receptor (beta chain) was picked up one time. Its target is unknown. This sample was taken from a study of cytomegalovirus exposure and HLA in healthy donors. The study, taken as a whole, reports: Subsequent analysis showed first-cohort TCR clusters tending to co-occur in some 110 validation repertoires. Rarity held for most TCR sequences, but there were some public TCRs that occurred in many donors. Reports credit the classifier with highly specific, highly sensitive diagnosis of cytomegalovirus status.

The validation cohort, a group of 100 to 150 subjects, included the donors and was separate from the roughly 620-subject first cohort. J gave up 6 bases and V 5 bases, and 6 bases lay outside the gene matches. Germline assignment: CDR1 SGHTA and CDR2 FQGNSA. The length of the CDR3 is 15 residues. Assay: immunoSEQ multiplex PCR; the TCRdb copy retains only in-frame clones and omits some. The sample lists approximately 100,000 clones, over 75% occurring once. The chain uses TRBV7-2 and TRBJ2-7; TRBD2 matches at 14 bases. The sequencing input was PBMCs. This sequence was found in a man between 18 and 29 years old in good health and CMV-seropositive. The CDR3 region is CASSRLAGGWAEQYF. The CDR3 nucleotides read TGTGCCAGCAGCCGACTAGCGGGGGGGTGGGCCGAGCAGTACTTC.